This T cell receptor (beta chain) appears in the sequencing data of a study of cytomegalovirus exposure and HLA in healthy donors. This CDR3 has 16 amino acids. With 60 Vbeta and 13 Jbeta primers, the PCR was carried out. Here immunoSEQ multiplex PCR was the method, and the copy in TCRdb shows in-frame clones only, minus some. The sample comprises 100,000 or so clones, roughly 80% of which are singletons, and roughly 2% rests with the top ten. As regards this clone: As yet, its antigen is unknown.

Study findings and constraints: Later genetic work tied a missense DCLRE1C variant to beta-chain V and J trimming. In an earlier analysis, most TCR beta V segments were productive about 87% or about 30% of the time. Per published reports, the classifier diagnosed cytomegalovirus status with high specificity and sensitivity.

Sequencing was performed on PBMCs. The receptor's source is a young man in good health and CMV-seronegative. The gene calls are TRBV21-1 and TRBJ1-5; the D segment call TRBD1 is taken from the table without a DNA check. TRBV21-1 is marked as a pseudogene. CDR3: CASSKGDRGLVQPQHF. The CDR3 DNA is TGTGCCAGCAGCAAAGGTGACAGGGGATTAGTTCAGCCCCAGCATTTT.